This T cell receptor beta chain was sequenced during a study of T cells in localized non-small cell lung cancer. Profiling relied on immunoSEQ multiplex PCR, and the TCRdb table lists in-frame clones only, not all of them. The repertoire holds around 1,300 clones, with around 40% as singletons. Germline V gene lookup returns CDR1 MDHEN and CDR2 SYDVKM. The CDR3 extends over 12 amino acids. V lost 5 bases and J lost 4, with 8 bases in between. Notes on the study in general: Within adjacent lung there appeared a median 57 of the top 100 tumor clones. T cell clonality was highest in uninvolved adjacent lung, above tumor.

A remark on this clone: Its antigen is currently unknown.

The clonotype originates from a woman aged 40 to 75 with stage II squamous cell lung carcinoma. The chain combines TRBV28 with TRBJ1-2; maybe TRBD1 (5 bases). Here the sequenced sample was lung tumor tissue, taken before any cancer treatment. The CDR3 reads CASSPTGYGYTF. The CDR3 DNA follows: TGTGCCAGCAGTCCAACAGGCTATGGCTACACCTTC.